Included here is one T cell receptor beta chain sequence, with context. TCRdb independently ran MiXCR on the 5' RACE reads; one entry per CDR3 protein. Among about 270,000 distinct CDR3 sequences, roughly 32% were seen once, and the ten largest hold about 4.2%. The V gene lost 1 base and the J gene lost 7 bases, with 11 bases spanning the gap. This CDR3 region has 13 residues. The sample is drawn from a study of CD8 T cells in ankylosing spondylitis. The TCR originated in a male donor with ankylosing spondylitis or in good health (not recorded which). This sequence joins TRBV12-3 or TRBV12-4 and TRBJ2-7; D ambiguous. Input material: blood, either unsorted or a sorted T cell fraction (not recorded which). This CDR3 reads CASSLDPAREQYF. As DNA, the CDR3 is TGTGCCAGCAGTTTAGATCCGGCGAGGGAGCAGTACTTC.